What follows is one T cell receptor beta chain and its context. The antigen remains undetermined. The sample comes from a study of OX40 agonist ivuxolimab in advanced cancers. About the research overall: From roughly 23 to 85 years was the age range, with a mean of around 60 years, and approximately 84% were male. Of the participants, about 40% had some prior anti-PD-1, anti-PD-L1 or anti-CTLA-4 therapy, which was allowed. Points from the study as a whole: Expanded clones were, on average, more numerous among CD8+ T cells than CD4+.

Autoimmune disease history or systemic immunosuppression was exclusionary. The assay was immunoSEQ multiplex PCR, and TCRdb's table has in-frame clones only and misses some. The repertoire includes about 62,000 clones, about 79% of them detected once, and roughly 2.6% sits in the top ten. The V and J ends lost 4 bases and 11 bases, in that order; junction bases with no gene match: 2. Germline assignment: CDR1 SGHNT and CDR2 YYREEE (reference sequence). The CDR3 loop spans 12 amino acids. The receptor's source is an adult with an advanced solid tumor such as melanoma, head and neck, liver or kidney cancer. The starting material was CD4+ or CD8+ T cells sorted from blood, obtained in a trial of the OX40 agonist ivuxolimab. The chain links TRBV5-4 to TRBJ1-4, with 10 nucleotides matching TRBD1. The CDR3 sequence: CASSAGQGKLFF. Here the CDR3 DNA reads TGTGCCAGCAGCGCGGGACAGGGGAAACTGTTTTTT.